The 23 T cell receptor beta chains in this list originate from one sample, sequenced in a study of blood T cell repertoires in COVID-19. Here immunoSEQ multiplex PCR was the method, and the copy in TCRdb shows in-frame clones only, minus some. The repertoire holds 120,000 or so clones, with 90% as singletons. The sequenced sample was peripheral blood. These receptor sequences come from a man aged 45-65 years with active COVID-19.

This clone was found a few times. The genes are TRBV7-6 and TRBJ2-7, with 12 bases lining up with TRBD2. The V gene's germline CDR1 is SGHVS and CDR2 FNYEAQ. V shed 5 bases, J shed 5 bases, and the junction held 13 bases outside the gene matches. The CDR3 is made up of 17 amino acids. CDR3 in amino acids: CASSPRPTSGGRNEQYF. CDR3 DNA: TGTGCCAGCAGCCCGAGGCCGACTAGCGGGGGCCGAAACGAGCAGTACTTC.

The chain recombines TRBV14 with TRBJ2-3, with 11 bases matching TRBD2. This CDR3 is built from 15 residues. Germline V lookup: CDR1 SGHDN, CDR2 FVKESK. With 4 bases clipped from V and 1 base from J, the junction kept 1 base outside the gene matches. CDR3 sequence: CASSPGLAGTDTQYF. In DNA, the CDR3 is TGTGCCAGCAGCCCGGGACTAGCGGGCACAGATACGCAGTATTTT.

V and J are TRBV5-4 and TRBJ2-1; D possibly corresponds to TRBD2 (5 bases). V was cut by 4 bases and J by 3 bases, with 14 bases left in between. The CDR3 length is 15 residues. Germline V lookup: CDR1 SGHNT, CDR2 YYREEE (reference sequence). In DNA form, the CDR3 reads TGTGCCAGCAGCCGACCGGAGGAAAACTACAATGAGCAGTTCTTC. The encoded protein is CASSRPEENYNEQFF.

The chain uses TRBV18 and TRBJ2-1; 11 nucleotides line up with TRBD2. This CDR3 spans 16 amino acids. Germline V gives CDR1 KGHSH, CDR2 LQKENI. The V and J ends lost 3 bases and 9 bases, in that order; junction bases with no gene match: 10. The CDR3 DNA reads as TGTGCCAGCTCACCTCCAACTAGCGGGGGTCCCACTGAGCAGTTCTTC. Residues: CASSPPTSGGPTEQFF.

A note on this clone: Because the CDR3's place on the DNA is in doubt, the DNA is left out and the CDR3 is given as listed by TCRdb. Here the CDR3 reads CASSKFGRGNTIYF. The V call is TRBV21-1, the J call TRBJ1-3. TRBV21-1 is noted as a pseudogene. A total of 14 residues make up the CDR3, ends included.

The gene calls are TRBV20-1 and TRBJ1-2, with 8 nucleotides matching TRBD1. Germline CDR1 DFQATT, CDR2 SNEGSKA (reference sequence). The CDR3 runs to 11 residues. Germline trimming cut 6 bases from V and 4 bases from J; bases unmatched to any gene: 1. CDR3 region: CSAQGAYGYTF. In DNA form, the CDR3 reads TGCAGTGCGCAGGGGGCCTATGGCTACACCTTC.

The chain uses TRBV6-5 and TRBJ2-3; a weak D match, TRBD2 (6 bases). The CDR3 has 15 residues. Between the trimmed V and J ends, which lost 10 bases and 1 base, there was a span of 18 bases. In germline, CDR1 is MNHEY, CDR2 SVGAGI. The CDR3 region is CATLLGASGTDTQYF. CDR3 sequence (DNA): TGTGCCACCCTCCTTGGGGCTAGCGGCACAGATACGCAGTATTTT.

The rearrangement uses TRBV27 and TRBJ2-1, with 8 bases identical to TRBD2. Trimming removed 8 bases from V and 2 bases from J; junction bases left unmatched: 11. Germline V lookup: CDR1 MNHEY, CDR2 SMNVEV (reference sequence). CDR3 size: 16 residues. The CDR3 reads CASATFSGTAYNEQFF. The CDR3 nucleotides are TGTGCCAGCGCAACCTTTAGCGGGACGGCCTACAATGAGCAGTTCTTC.

This rearrangement joins TRBV6-5 to TRBJ1-2, with 10 bases fitting TRBD1. CDR3 size: 15 residues. CDR1 is MNHEY, CDR2 SVGAGI, per germline. Germline trimming cut 4 bases from V and 5 bases from J; bases unmatched to any gene: 7. CDR3 nucleotide sequence: TGTGCCAGCAGTTGGGGGACAGGGGTTTCTTATGGCTACACCTTC. Encoded protein: CASSWGTGVSYGYTF.

The chain employs TRBV3-1 (or the pseudogene TRBV3-2) and TRBJ2-3; TRBD2 matches at 12 bases. Germline V gene data show CDR1 as LGHDT and CDR2 as YNNKEL (reference sequence). J was trimmed by 4 bases and V by 4 bases; bases with no gene match: 6. This CDR3 has 16 residues. The CDR3 sequence: CASSPSGRAGADTQYF. CDR3 DNA sequence: TGTGCCAGCAGCCCTAGCGGGAGGGCCGGCGCAGATACGCAGTATTTT.

This chain links TRBV2 with TRBJ2-5, with D possibly matching TRBD1 (5 bases). With 6 bases removed from V and 7 bases from J, the gap between germline ends came to 9 bases. The CDR3 length is 11 residues. The germline V gene has CDR1 SNHLY and CDR2 FYNNEI. CDR3 residues: CASSPQGTQYF. CDR3 coding DNA: TGTGCCAGCAGCCCGCAGGGGACCCAGTACTTC.

The chain has TRBV5-1 and TRBJ2-2; 9 positions match TRBD1. The CDR3 covers 15 residues. Per germline, CDR1 SGHRS and CDR2 YFSETQ. J lost 6 bases, V lost 2 bases, and 5 bases had no gene match. The CDR3 coding sequence is TGCGCCAGCAGCTTAGGACAGGGGAGGTCCGGGGAGCTGTTTTTT. Its protein is CASSLGQGRSGELFF.

The rearrangement links TRBV4-1 to TRBJ2-7; D may be TRBD1 (5 bases). The ends were cut back, 3 bases at V and 0 bases at J, with 9 bases in the middle. The germline V gene encodes CDR1 MGHRA and CDR2 YSYEKL. The CDR3 length is 14 residues. The CDR3 sequence is CASSHGQSSYEQYF. The CDR3 nucleotides read TGCGCCAGCAGCCACGGACAAAGCTCCTACGAGCAGTACTTC.

The chain combines TRBV11-3 with TRBJ2-2, with 9 bases fitting TRBD2. Germline V gene sequence: CDR1 SGHNT, CDR2 YENEEA. The CDR3 has 15 residues. The V segment lost 1 base and the J segment 7 bases; nucleotides outside the gene matches: 4. Here the CDR3 DNA reads TGTGCCAGCAGCTTAGTTAGCGGGAGTGGCGGGGAGCTGTTTTTT. Translated, it gives CASSLVSGSGGELFF.

This rearrangement joins TRBV30 to TRBJ2-7; TRBD2 might be the D (6 bases). The germline V gene encodes CDR1 GTSNPN and CDR2 SVGIG (reference sequence). This CDR3 contains 14 residues. The V end lost 2 bases, the J end lost 2 bases, and 13 bases lay between the germline ends. CDR3 in amino acids: CAWSRGTATYEQYV. The DNA of the CDR3 is TGTGCCTGGAGTCGCGGGACGGCAACCTACGAGCAGTACGTC.

This chain connects TRBV28 to TRBJ1-1; TRBD1 matches 10 bases. The CDR3 contains 14 residues. The ends lost 4 bases at V and 7 bases at J; junction bases unmatched: 6. Germline V gene lookup returns CDR1 MDHEN and CDR2 SYDVKM. CDR3 nucleotide sequence: TGTGCCAGCAGTTACGCCGGGACAGGGGTTGAAGCTTTCTTT. Amino acid sequence: CASSYAGTGVEAFF.

The chain links TRBV7-3 to TRBJ1-1; 7 nucleotides align to TRBD1. This CDR3 is 13 amino acids long. From germline, CDR1 is SGHTA and CDR2 FQGTGA. V lost 1 base and J lost 7; bases outside the gene matches: 3. The CDR3 reads CASSLSPGGEAFF. DNA for the CDR3: TGTGCCAGCAGCTTAAGCCCAGGGGGTGAAGCTTTCTTT. The full variable domain, its missing parts supplied by reference TRBV7-3 and TRBJ1-1, is GAGVSQTPSNKVTEKGKYVELRCDPISGHTALYWYRQSLGQGPEFLIYFQGTGAADDSGLPNDRFFAVRPEGSVSTLKIQRTERGDSAVYLCASSLSPGGEAFFGQGTRLTVV.

The chain employs TRBV5-1 and TRBJ2-3; no definite D call. With 0 bases removed from V and 5 bases from J, the gap between germline ends came to 10 bases. The CDR3 runs 14 residues. The germline gives CDR1 SGHRS, CDR2 YFSETQ. CDR3 sequence: CASSLEFSGDTQYF. Here the CDR3 DNA reads TGCGCCAGCAGCTTGGAGTTTAGTGGAGATACGCAGTATTTT.

V usage is TRBV6-5 and J usage is TRBJ1-1; 7 bases map to TRBD1. V was pared by 0 bases and J by 0 bases, with 4 bases of the junction left unmatched. The CDR3 is made up of 16 amino acids. In germline, CDR1 is MNHEY, CDR2 SVGAGI. The CDR3 DNA reads as TGTGCCAGCAGTTACTCGAGGGACAGTATGAACACTGAAGCTTTCTTT. It specifies CASSYSRDSMNTEAFF.

This sequence joins TRBV10-2 and TRBJ1-4; 7 nucleotides align to TRBD1. The CDR3 is 15 amino acids. CDR1 is WSHSY and CDR2 is SAAADI in the germline V gene. V gave up 8 bases and J gave up 8 bases; unmatched junction bases: 14. This CDR3 reads CASGRGQATMEKLFF. The CDR3 nucleotides are TGCGCCAGCGGCCGCGGACAGGCCACGATGGAAAAACTGTTTTTT.

This clone showed up just once. The V and J genes are TRBV7-8 and TRBJ2-1; D possibly corresponds to TRBD1 (5 bases). Trimming removed 2 bases at V and 6 bases at J, with 8 bases between. The CDR3 runs 13 residues. Germline V gives CDR1 SGHVS, CDR2 FQNEAQ. CDR3 sequence (DNA): TGTGCCAGCAGCTTACCGCAGGGCAATGAGCAGTTCTTC. Encoded protein: CASSLPQGNEQFF.

This chain links TRBV6-1 with TRBJ2-5, with a tentative D call TRBD2 (6 bases). V lost 1 base to trimming and J lost 4 bases, with 13 bases between them. This CDR3 is 15 amino acids long. Per the germline V gene, CDR1 is MNHNS and CDR2 is SASEGT. This CDR3 reads CASSEVFGRGETQYF. Written as DNA, the CDR3 is TGTGCCAGCAGTGAAGTTTTCGGGCGGGGAGAGACCCAGTACTTC.

The CDR3 nucleotides read TGTGCCAGCAGCCTTCGACAGGGTGTCAAGTACGAGCAGTACTTC. Translating it yields CASSLRQGVKYEQYF. V and J are TRBV4-2 and TRBJ2-7; 7 nucleotides align to TRBD1. V trimming: 4 bases; J trimming: 4 bases; junction bases outside the gene matches: 10. This CDR3 is built from 15 residues. Germline V gene lookup returns CDR1 LGHNA and CDR2 YNFKEQ.